This passage covers 30 T cell receptor beta chains from one sample sequenced in a study of human T cells and chemical hapten exposure. TCRdb reprocessed the RACE reads with MiXCR, giving one entry per CDR3 protein. This table has tens of thousands of distinct CDR3 sequences, 7% to 8.5% appearing once. Time point denoted: healthy volunteer bleed at 2 weeks. Total RNA was isolated from unfractionated whole blood. The sample taken for sequencing was whole blood. The receptor source for this set is a human donor in good health. Some clones in this sample may be carry-over from other donors' samples.

There are many counts of this clonotype. The rearrangement uses TRBV18 and TRBJ2-1; 9 bases line up with TRBD1. Germline V lookup: CDR1 KGHSH, CDR2 LQKENI. V lost 1 base to trimming and J lost 7 bases; unmatched junction nucleotides: 8. The CDR3 totals 16 residues. The CDR3 DNA reads as TGTGCCAGCTCACCACGTGGGGACAGGGTAAAAAATGAGCAGTTCTTC. This codes for CASSPRGDRVKNEQFF.

The V call is TRBV19, the J call TRBJ2-5; 11 nucleotides line up with TRBD1. Germline V lookup: CDR1 LNHDA, CDR2 SQIVND (reference sequence). Losses at the gene ends were 8 bases for V and 5 bases for J; bases not matched to a gene: 4. The CDR3 contains 13 residues. The CDR3, as DNA: TGTGCCAGTGGGGACAGGGGGGCGGAGACCCAGTACTTC. This gives the protein CASGDRGAETQYF.

This sequence joins TRBV2 and TRBJ2-1; maybe TRBD2 (5 bases). V was trimmed by 8 bases and J by 12 bases, leaving 14 bases between them. Germline-derived CDR1 and CDR2 are SNHLY and FYNNEI. This CDR3 comprises 11 residues. Here the CDR3 DNA reads TGTGCCAGCGTGGCGGGCAGCGGGCAGTTCTTC. Translation gives CASVAGSGQFF.

Only a few counts were recorded for this clonotype. The rearrangement joins TRBV7-8 to TRBJ2-5; D remains unclear. The germline V and J ends were trimmed by 5 bases and 6 bases, with 13 bases remaining between them. Germline assignment: CDR1 SGHVS and CDR2 FQNEAQ. The CDR3 totals 13 residues. CDR3 sequence: CASSPSSLQTQYF. CDR3 nucleotide sequence: TGTGCCAGCAGCCCTAGTAGTTTGCAGACCCAGTACTTC.

This clonotype was detected only a few times. Here the CDR3 reads CASSPGEPDQPQHF. Written as DNA, the CDR3 is TGTGCCAGCAGTCCTGGGGAGCCCGACCAGCCCCAGCATTTT. The chain recombines TRBV28 with TRBJ1-5; no reliable D call. The germline V gene has CDR1 MDHEN and CDR2 SYDVKM. The CDR3 totals 14 residues. The ends were cut back, 5 bases at V and 7 bases at J, with 15 bases in the middle.

This clonotype was seen repeatedly, ten times or more. The V call is TRBV6-6, the J call TRBJ1-5, with D possibly being TRBD1 (5 bases). From germline, CDR1 is MNHNY and CDR2 SVGAGI (reference sequence). V gave up 0 bases and J gave up 3 bases, with 15 bases separating them. This CDR3 comprises 17 residues. The CDR3 DNA is TGTGCCAGCAGTTACTCCCAGTGGGGGACCTTCAATCAGCCCCAGCATTTT. It codes for CASSYSQWGTFNQPQHF.

This clonotype was seen at least ten times. This chain links TRBV28 with TRBJ2-3; 10 nucleotides line up with TRBD2. J was trimmed by 2 bases and V by 4 bases; bases with no gene match: 3. Germline assignment: CDR1 MDHEN and CDR2 SYDVKM. The CDR3 is made up of 15 amino acids. The CDR3 sequence is CASSWSGRATDTQYF. The CDR3 bases are TGTGCCAGCAGTTGGAGCGGGAGGGCCACAGATACGCAGTATTTT.

The genes are TRBV18 and TRBJ1-1, with a tentative D call TRBD1 (6 bases). The CDR3 is 15 amino acids. V was trimmed by 3 bases and J by 1 base, leaving 12 bases between them. Per the germline V gene, CDR1 is KGHSH and CDR2 is LQKENI. CDR3 sequence (DNA): TGTGCCAGCTCACCGCAGGGGCCCAGGAACACTGAAGCTTTCTTT. The encoded protein is CASSPQGPRNTEAFF.

Judged by abundance, this clonotype is medium-sized (0.01 to 0.1%). The J gene is TRBJ1-6, the V gene TRBV7-2, with D perhaps TRBD1 (6 bases). The CDR3 has 14 residues. Germline V CDR1 and CDR2: SGHTA, FQGNSA. Trimming took off 6 bases at V and 14 bases at J, with 20 bases between the two ends. For the CDR3, the DNA is TGTGCCAGCAGAAGTGACGGCACAGGGTTGGCCCTCCACTTT. Protein product: CASRSDGTGLALHF.

This chain connects TRBV27 to TRBJ2-1; possibly TRBD2 for D (6 bases). The CDR3 contains 16 residues. The ends were cut back, 3 bases at V and 7 bases at J, with 19 bases in the middle. Germline CDR1 reads MNHEY; CDR2 reads SMNVEV (reference sequence). The CDR3 is CASSFRAGRFRNEQFF. The CDR3 DNA follows: TGTGCCAGCAGTTTTCGAGCAGGGAGGTTTCGTAATGAGCAGTTCTTC.

For this clonotype: A read error may be the cause here, since a much bigger clone is one base away. The CDR3 here is CASNGVRVIDMQYF. Written as DNA, the CDR3 is TGTGCCAGCAATGGGGTCAGGGTGATAGATATGCAGTATTTT. The V gene is TRBV12-3 or TRBV12-4, the J gene TRBJ2-3, with D tentatively TRBD1 (5 bases). CDR3 length: 14 amino acids.

This sequence joins TRBV20-1 and TRBJ2-4; 14 nucleotides align to TRBD2. The CDR3 is 19 residues long. CDR1 is DFQATT and CDR2 is SNEGSKA in the germline V gene (reference sequence). V dropped 2 bases and J dropped 7; count of bases not matched to a gene: 16. The CDR3 nucleotides read TGCAGTGCTAGACCCTATTTGACTAGCGGGGGGGCTTCGACGAACATTCAGTACTTC. Translation: CSARPYLTSGGASTNIQYF.

This clonotype showed up many times. The chain carries TRBV29-1 and TRBJ2-1; possibly TRBD2 for D (6 bases). Trimming took 6 bases from V and 2 from J, leaving 14 bases between them. The germline CDR1 and CDR2 sequences are SQVTM and ANQGSEA. The CDR3 is 14 residues long. The CDR3 DNA sequence: TGCAGCGTCTGCCCGGGACTGACCTACAATGAGCAGTTCTTC. Encoded protein: CSVCPGLTYNEQFF.

As to this clonotype: A junction end diverges from the germline sequence, so it may reflect a read error. This sequence joins TRBV7-9 and TRBJ2-5; a possible D gene is TRBD2 (6 bases). The CDR3 consists of 12 residues. The germline V gene has CDR1 SEHNR and CDR2 FQNEAQ (reference sequence). The CDR3 loop is CGSREYQETQYF. The CDR3 DNA follows: TGTGGCAGCCGGGAGTACCAAGAGACCCAGTACTTC.

This clonotype has ten or more counts. V is TRBV3-1 and J is TRBJ1-4; unclear D gene. The CDR3 length is 12 residues. CDR1 is LGHDT and CDR2 is YNNKEL in the germline V gene (reference sequence). Trimming shortened V by 3 bases and J by 6 bases, and 5 bases separated the two germline ends. The CDR3 here is CASSQWYEKLFF. In DNA form, the CDR3 reads TGTGCCAGCAGCCAGTGGTATGAAAAACTGTTTTTT.

This clonotype was found many times. The chain uses TRBV20-1 and TRBJ2-1, with D perhaps matching TRBD2 (7 bases). CDR1 is DFQATT, CDR2 SNEGSKA, per germline (reference sequence). V lost 5 bases and J 9 bases, leaving 23 bases between the germline ends. The CDR3 has 15 amino acids. The DNA for the CDR3 is TGCAGTGCTGATGCGCAGCGGGGACAATGGGGTGAGCAGTTCTTC. As protein: CSADAQRGQWGEQFF.

The sample holds a few counts of this clonotype. The gene calls are TRBV12-3 or TRBV12-4 and TRBJ1-5; D gene unclear. The length of the CDR3 is 15 residues. V was cut by 2 bases and J by 0 bases, with 8 bases left in between. CDR3 bases: TGTGCCAGCAGTTTAAGAGCAGGTAGCAATCAGCCCCAGCATTTT. Translated: CASSLRAGSNQPQHF.

This clonotype came up many times. This chain links TRBV20-1 with TRBJ1-6, with 7 bases fitting TRBD1. V was pared by 6 bases and J by 0 bases, with 5 bases of the junction left unmatched. This CDR3 comprises 15 residues. Per the germline V gene, CDR1 is DFQATT and CDR2 is SNEGSKA (reference sequence). CDR3 coding DNA: TGCAGTGCCCCAGGGGGGAGCTCCTATAATTCACCCCTCCACTTT. Translation gives CSAPGGSSYNSPLHF.

This clonotype was recorded many times. The chain recombines TRBV5-1 with TRBJ2-1; 11 bases line up with TRBD2. This CDR3 is 16 amino acids long. Germline CDR1 SGHRS, CDR2 YFSETQ. V dropped 0 bases and J dropped 4; count of bases not matched to a gene: 3. CDR3 nucleotides: TGCGCCAGCAGCTTGGGAGGGACTAGCGGTTACAATGAGCAGTTCTTC. The encoded protein is CASSLGGTSGYNEQFF. The variable domain in full, with the rest retrieved from reference TRBV5-1 and TRBJ2-1, is KAGVTQTPRYLIKTRGQQVTLSCSPISGHRSVSWYQQTPGQGLQFLFEYFSETQRNKGNFPGRFSGRQFSNSRSEMNVSTLELGDSALYLCASSLGGTSGYNEQFFGPGTRLTVL.

This clonotype came up many times. The chain uses TRBV7-9 and TRBJ2-5; weak D call: TRBD2 (5 bases). This CDR3 has 15 residues. V lost 8 bases, J lost 4 bases, and 20 bases lay in between. From germline, CDR1 is SEHNR and CDR2 FQNEAQ (reference sequence). For the CDR3, the DNA is TGTGCCAGCTCCATTCAAGGGAGCCCCCGAGAGACCCAGTACTTC. It codes for CASSIQGSPRETQYF.

With regard to this clonotype: Since a much larger clone is just one base distant, this may be a read error. The chain uses TRBV30 and TRBJ2-5, with unresolved D. Looked up from germline, CDR1 is GTSNPN and CDR2 is SVGIG (reference sequence). The CDR3 spans 14 residues. V dropped 4 bases and J dropped 5 bases, with 17 bases sitting between them. The CDR3 sequence is CAWTSVGFGETQYF. The CDR3 coding sequence is TGTGCCTGGACGTCTGTGGGTTTTGGGGAGACCCAGTACTTC.

In this sample, this clonotype turned up many times. V gene TRBV20-1 combines with J gene TRBJ2-7, with D maybe TRBD1 (5 bases). The V end was cut by 1 base, the J end by 3 bases, with 13 bases between. Germline CDR1 DFQATT, CDR2 SNEGSKA (reference sequence). The CDR3 is 14 residues long. The CDR3 loop is CSARGQGGDYEQYF. Written as DNA, the CDR3 is TGCAGTGCTAGAGGGCAGGGTGGCGACTACGAGCAGTACTTC.

This clonotype was observed a few times. The CDR3 spells CASSPGLQNTEAFF. The CDR3 DNA reads TGTGCCTCCTCCCCGGGGCTTCAGAACACTGAAGCTTTCTTT. The rearrangement joins TRBV6-6 to TRBJ1-1; a weak D match, TRBD1 (5 bases). V gave up 11 bases and J gave up 1 base, with 17 bases separating them. CDR3 length: 14 residues. The germline gives CDR1 MNHNY, CDR2 SVGAGI (reference sequence).

This clonotype was seen ten or more times. This chain links TRBV12-3 or TRBV12-4 with TRBJ2-2, with D maybe TRBD2 (6 bases). The CDR3 covers 14 residues. Trimming removed 5 bases from V and 5 bases from J, with 12 bases in between. The CDR3 coding sequence is TGTGCCAGCAGTATTTCCGGGGGAACCGGGGAGCTGTTTTTT. Translating gives CASSISGGTGELFF.

The rearrangement uses TRBV15 and TRBJ1-1, with 7 bases aligning to TRBD1. CDR3 length: 15 amino acids. The germline V gene encodes CDR1 LNHNV and CDR2 YYDKDF (reference sequence). The ends lost 3 bases at V and 4 bases at J; junction bases unmatched: 8. In DNA form, the CDR3 reads TGTGCCACCAGCAGGACCGGGAACAGGGGCACTGAAGCTTTCTTT. This codes for CATSRTGNRGTEAFF.

This clonotype has a handful of counts. This sequence joins TRBV28 and TRBJ1-2, with 7 bases lining up with TRBD1. The ends lost 3 bases at V and 0 bases at J; junction bases unmatched: 7. CDR1 MDHEN and CDR2 SYDVKM come from the germline V gene. This CDR3 contains 16 residues. The CDR3 sequence: CASSFPTGSANYGYTF. CDR3 sequence (DNA): TGTGCCAGCAGTTTTCCGACAGGGTCGGCTAACTATGGCTACACCTTC.

The chain has TRBV7-2 and TRBJ2-4; D is perhaps TRBD2 (6 bases). Germline CDR1 SGHTA, CDR2 FQGNSA. The CDR3 contains 17 residues. V was cut by 6 bases and J by 9 bases, with 27 bases left in between. The CDR3 loop is CASSSPGLRDGFGIQYF. CDR3 sequence (DNA): TGTGCCAGCAGTTCCCCCGGATTGCGGGACGGATTTGGCATTCAGTACTTC.

The chain employs TRBV4-3 and TRBJ2-5, with a possible D match to TRBD2 (5 bases). V gave up 4 bases and J gave up 1 base, with 13 bases separating them. Germline values: CDR1 LGHNA, CDR2 YSLEER. The CDR3 totals 15 residues. In DNA form, the CDR3 reads TGCGCCAGCAGCCGCCGGAGGCTCCCCCAAGAGACCCAGTACTTC. Its protein is CASSRRRLPQETQYF.

The gene calls are TRBV4-3 and TRBJ2-3; D is uncertain. In germline, CDR1 is LGHNA, CDR2 YSLEER. V lost 0 bases, J lost 4 bases, and 11 bases lay in between. This CDR3 has 15 residues. The CDR3 DNA sequence: TGCGCCAGCAGCCAAGATTTCGGGCCCGCAGATACGCAGTATTTT. It specifies CASSQDFGPADTQYF.

This clonotype came up a few times. The CDR3 DNA follows: TGTGCCATCAGAGATAGCGGGGGGCGTTACAATGAGCAGTTCTTC. Translating gives CAIRDSGGRYNEQFF. The chain has TRBV10-3 and TRBJ2-1, with 10 bases aligning to TRBD2. V trimming: 6 bases; J trimming: 4 bases; junction bases outside the gene matches: 6. Germline CDR1 reads ENHRY; CDR2 reads SYGVKD. This CDR3 contains 15 residues.